The following is a T cell receptor (beta chain) sequence with its context. The assay was immunoSEQ multiplex PCR, and TCRdb's table has in-frame clones only and misses some. The sample lists tens of thousands of clones, about nine tenths occurring once. The CDR3 has 14 amino acids. Trimming removed 6 bases from V and 4 bases from J, with 13 bases in between. The germline gives CDR1 MNHEY, CDR2 SVGAGI. This specimen belongs to a study of blood T cell repertoires in COVID-19. What was sequenced was peripheral blood. The chain joins TRBV6-5 to TRBJ1-5, with a weak D call TRBD1 (5 bases). The receptor comes from a woman aged 45-59 years with acute or convalescent COVID-19. The CDR3 nucleotides are TGTGCCAGCAGCGATAGGAAGGGGAATCAGCCCCAGCATTTT. This codes for CASSDRKGNQPQHF.